This T cell receptor (beta chain) was retrieved from a study of blood T cells in healthy people across ages. Background on the study: Template switching caught about one barcoded beta molecule for each two T cells.

This clonotype appeared a few times. Its antigen is as yet unknown. The study's findings and limits: Observed TCR beta diversity per million T cells went down as age went up. This fall followed a roughly linear course with age.

The CDR3 has 16 amino acids. The germline V gene has CDR1 DFQATT and CDR2 SNEGSKA (reference sequence). V gave up 0 bases and J gave up 0 bases, with 12 bases separating them. Next came a second PCR, run for roughly 6 to 11 cycles, which used a sample-barcoded 5' primer along with a J-beta primer mix. Every cDNA molecule carried a tag from a template-switch adaptor bearing 12 random nucleotides. Using its own MiXCR run on the 5' RACE reads, TCRdb lists one record per CDR3 protein. The sample holds hundreds of thousands of distinct CDR3 sequences, around 48% seen once. The receptor's source is a woman aged 60-70 years in good health. The source material was blood. The chain recombines TRBV20-1 with TRBJ2-1; maybe TRBD1 (6 bases). The CDR3: CSARDFWGRSYNEQFF. The CDR3 DNA is TGCAGTGCTAGAGATTTTTGGGGGCGCTCCTACAATGAGCAGTTCTTC.